The T cell receptor beta chain described here comes from a study of T-cell reconstitution after alpha-beta-depleted transplantation in children. The CDR3 spans 17 residues. With V trimmed by 6 bases and J by 0 bases, 12 bases remained unmatched. Germline V gene sequence: CDR1 MNHEY, CDR2 SMNVEV (reference sequence). The TCRbeta library incorporated unique molecular identifiers. MiXCR, applied by TCRdb to the PCR reads, yields one record per CDR3 protein. The table shows a few hundred thousand distinct CDR3 sequences, with over 40% occurring only once. J is TRBJ1-1 and V is TRBV27, with 8 bases identical to TRBD1. The specimen comprised PBMCs, sampled before TCRalphabeta/CD19-depleted stem cell transplant. The receptor was derived from a girl aged 2 to 10 with aplastic anemia, due to receive a stem cell transplant. The DNA for the CDR3 is TGTGCCAGCAGGAAAGATACAGGGGGAAGCATGAACACTGAAGCTTTCTTT. As protein: CASRKDTGGSMNTEAFF.